Sequencing of this T cell receptor (beta chain) was carried out in a study of shared clonotypes between healthy human individuals. Study conclusions and caveats: Researchers found naive subsets generally carried larger estimated richness than memory subsets.

The data were produced by immunoSEQ multiplex PCR, yet TCRdb's version contains in-frame clones alone and is incomplete. Of 2,500,000 or so clones detected, 80% to 95% appear once; the ten largest clones hold about 0.36%. Remarks on this clone: Antigen: not known. The same CDR3 also results from other DNA sequences found in this sample.

In germline, CDR1 is KGHSH, CDR2 LQKENI. V was pared by 3 bases and J by 0 bases, with 8 bases between. This CDR3 contains 14 residues. The TCR comes from a man aged 18-30 years in good health. Some clones in this sample may be carry-over from other donors' samples. Sequencing was performed on naive CD4+ T cells from PBMCs. This sample's subset: CD45RA+ positively selected. The rearrangement uses TRBV18 and TRBJ1-1, with D unresolved. CDR3 coding DNA: TGTGCCAGCTCACCGAAAGGACTGAACACTGAAGCTTTCTTT. Translating gives CASSPKGLNTEAFF.